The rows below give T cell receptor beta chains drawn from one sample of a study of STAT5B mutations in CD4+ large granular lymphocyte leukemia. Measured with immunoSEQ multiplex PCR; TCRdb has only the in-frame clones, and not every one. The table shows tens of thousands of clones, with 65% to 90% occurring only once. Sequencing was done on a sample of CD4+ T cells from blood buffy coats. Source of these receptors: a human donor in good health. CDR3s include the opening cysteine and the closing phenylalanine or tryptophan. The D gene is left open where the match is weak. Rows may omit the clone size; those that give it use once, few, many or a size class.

CDR3aa: CASSSDRGATDTQYF
CDR3nt: TGTGCCAGCAGTTCGGACAGGGGGGCGACAGATACGCAGTATTTT
v_gene: TRBV27
abundance: few
d_gene: TRBD1
j_gene: TRBJ2-3

CDR3aa: CASSRRPESRGWQFF
CDR3nt: TGTGCCAGCAGCCGACGGCCTGAGAGCCGGGGTTGGCAGTTCTTC
v_gene: TRBV5-8
abundance: -
d_gene: -
j_gene: TRBJ2-1

CDR3aa: CSAQEEYGYTF
CDR3nt: TGCAGTGCGCAAGAGGAATATGGCTACACCTTC
v_gene: TRBV20-1
abundance: -
d_gene: -
j_gene: TRBJ1-2

CDR3aa: CASSPTANEQFF
CDR3nt: TGTGCCAGCTCACCGACAGCCAATGAGCAGTTCTTC
v_gene: TRBV18
abundance: -
d_gene: -
j_gene: TRBJ2-1

CDR3aa: CASSPAGARTWDTQYF
CDR3nt: TGTGCCAGCAGCCCTGCGGGAGCTAGGACCTGGGATACGCAGTATTTT
v_gene: TRBV5-4
abundance: -
d_gene: TRBD2
j_gene: TRBJ2-3

CDR3aa: CASRSGGAFNTEAFF
CDR3nt: TGTGCCAGCAGGTCAGGGGGGGCGTTCAACACTGAAGCTTTCTTT
v_gene: TRBV7-8
abundance: -
d_gene: TRBD1
j_gene: TRBJ1-1

CDR3aa: CASSPQAAFGEQFF
CDR3nt: TGTGCCAGCAGCCCCCAAGCGGCCTTCGGGGAGCAGTTCTTC
v_gene: TRBV11-2
abundance: -
d_gene: -
j_gene: TRBJ2-1

CDR3aa: CSAQGLAGRTDTQYF
CDR3nt: TGCAGCGCCCAGGGACTAGCGGGACGCACAGATACGCAGTATTTT
v_gene: TRBV29-1
abundance: -
d_gene: TRBD2
j_gene: TRBJ2-3

CDR3aa: CASSSNRETQPQHF
CDR3nt: TGTGCCAGCAGCAGCAACAGGGAGACCCAGCCCCAGCATTTT
v_gene: TRBV5-6
abundance: few
d_gene: -
j_gene: TRBJ1-5

CDR3aa: CASNTGVTYNEQFF
CDR3nt: TGTGCCAGTAATACAGGGGTGACCTACAATGAGCAGTTCTTC
v_gene: TRBV19
abundance: -
d_gene: TRBD1
j_gene: TRBJ2-1

CDR3aa: CSAGYGYTF
CDR3nt: TGCAGTGCCGGATATGGCTACACCTTC
v_gene: TRBV20-1
abundance: -
d_gene: -
j_gene: TRBJ1-2

CDR3aa: CASSFGLNTEAFF
CDR3nt: TGTGCCAGCAGCTTCGGGCTGAACACTGAAGCTTTCTTT
v_gene: TRBV7-9
abundance: few
d_gene: -
j_gene: TRBJ1-1

CDR3aa: CASTRSGGRGNQPQHF
CDR3nt: TGTGCCAGTACCCGATCTGGGGGAAGGGGCAATCAGCCCCAGCATTTT
v_gene: TRBV19
abundance: -
d_gene: -
j_gene: TRBJ1-5

CDR3aa: CASSRSTGYNEQFF
CDR3nt: TGTGCCAGCAGTCGTAGTACAGGGTACAATGAGCAGTTCTTC
v_gene: TRBV7-9
abundance: -
d_gene: -
j_gene: TRBJ2-1

CDR3aa: CASSPQPQGTGANVLTF
CDR3nt: TGTGCCAGCAGCCCACAGCCACAGGGCACCGGGGCCAACGTCCTGACTTTC
v_gene: TRBV7-3
abundance: -
d_gene: -
j_gene: TRBJ2-6

CDR3aa: CASSLVGGGSYNEQFF
CDR3nt: TGCGCCAGCAGCTTGGTTGGTGGGGGCTCCTACAATGAGCAGTTCTTC
v_gene: TRBV5-1
abundance: -
d_gene: -
j_gene: TRBJ2-1

CDR3aa: CASSKPYGTGDHMNTEAFF
CDR3nt: TGTGCCAGCAGCAAACCCTACGGGACAGGGGACCATATGAACACTGAAGCTTTCTTT
v_gene: TRBV21-1
abundance: -
d_gene: -
j_gene: TRBJ1-1

CDR3aa: CASSPFGGGPGNIQYF
CDR3nt: TGTGCCAGCAGCCCGTTCGGGGGAGGGCCTGGAAACATTCAGTACTTC
v_gene: TRBV7-8
abundance: once
d_gene: TRBD2
j_gene: TRBJ2-4

CDR3aa: CASGSDRVTEAFF
CDR3nt: TGTGCTAGTGGTTCCGACAGGGTGACTGAAGCTTTCTTT
v_gene: TRBV12-5
abundance: -
d_gene: TRBD1
j_gene: TRBJ1-1

CDR3aa: CASSDTGELFF
CDR3nt: TGTGCCAGCTCCGACACCGGGGAGCTGTTTTTT
v_gene: TRBV18
abundance: -
d_gene: -
j_gene: TRBJ2-2

CDR3aa: CASSLDRGLTDTQYF
CDR3nt: TGTGCCAGCAGCCTGGACAGGGGGCTTACAGATACGCAGTATTTT
v_gene: TRBV14
abundance: -
d_gene: TRBD1
j_gene: TRBJ2-3

CDR3aa: CASMYGQGLTDTQYF
CDR3nt: TGTGCCAGCATGTATGGACAGGGACTCACAGATACGCAGTATTTT
v_gene: TRBV6-6
abundance: -
d_gene: TRBD1
j_gene: TRBJ2-3

CDR3aa: CASRGVTDTQYF
CDR3nt: TGTGCCAGCAGAGGAGTGACAGATACGCAGTATTTT
v_gene: TRBV27
abundance: -
d_gene: -
j_gene: TRBJ2-3

CDR3aa: CASRLGNYGYTF
CDR3nt: TGTGCCAGCAGGTTGGGTAACTATGGCTACACCTTC
v_gene: TRBV6-1
abundance: -
d_gene: -
j_gene: TRBJ1-2

CDR3aa: CASSSGRAAYEQYF
CDR3nt: TGTGCCAGTAGTAGCGGACGCGCGGCCTACGAGCAGTACTTC
v_gene: TRBV19
abundance: -
d_gene: -
j_gene: TRBJ2-7

CDR3aa: CASSRDIRRRSGATEYGYTF
CDR3nt: TGTGCCAGCAGCCGGGATATCAGGAGGAGGTCAGGAGCTACCGAGTATGGCTACACCTTC
v_gene: TRBV7-8
abundance: -
d_gene: -
j_gene: TRBJ1-2

CDR3aa: CSVGGGAGRFSNNEQFF
CDR3nt: TGCAGCGTTGGGGGGGGTGCGGGAAGGTTCTCGAACAATGAGCAGTTCTTC
v_gene: TRBV29-1
abundance: -
d_gene: TRBD2
j_gene: TRBJ2-1

CDR3aa: CASSPARTTGELFF
CDR3nt: TGTGCCAGCAGCCCTGCCAGGACTACCGGGGAGCTGTTTTTT
v_gene: TRBV7-3
abundance: -
d_gene: -
j_gene: TRBJ2-2

CDR3aa: CAWSQLWGSGNTIYF
CDR3nt: TGTGCCTGGAGTCAACTTTGGGGGTCTGGAAACACCATATATTTT
v_gene: TRBV30
abundance: -
d_gene: -
j_gene: TRBJ1-3

CDR3aa: CASSLRSGGEGYEQYF
CDR3nt: TGTGCCAGTAGCCTCCGGTCCGGGGGTGAGGGCTACGAGCAGTACTTC
v_gene: TRBV19
abundance: -
d_gene: -
j_gene: TRBJ2-7

CDR3aa: CASSDRWREGWSDTQYF
CDR3nt: TGTGCCAGCAGTGACCGATGGCGGGAGGGTTGGTCAGATACGCAGTATTTT
v_gene: TRBV25-1
abundance: -
d_gene: TRBD2
j_gene: TRBJ2-3

CDR3aa: CASSGLNRGPYEQYF
CDR3nt: TGTGCCAGCAGCGGACTCAACAGGGGGCCCTACGAGCAGTACTTC
v_gene: TRBV2
abundance: -
d_gene: TRBD1
j_gene: TRBJ2-7

CDR3aa: CASNDRGSADEQYF
CDR3nt: TGTGCCAGCAATGACAGGGGGTCGGCGGACGAGCAGTACTTC
v_gene: TRBV2
abundance: -
d_gene: TRBD1
j_gene: TRBJ2-7

CDR3aa: CASSSPGLAGTEQFF
CDR3nt: TGTGCCAGCAGCTCCCCGGGACTAGCGGGAACGGAGCAGTTCTTC
v_gene: TRBV9
abundance: -
d_gene: TRBD2
j_gene: TRBJ2-1

CDR3aa: CASSEQGTDTQYF
CDR3nt: TGCGCCAGCAGTGAGCAGGGCACAGATACGCAGTATTTT
v_gene: TRBV10-1
abundance: -
d_gene: -
j_gene: TRBJ2-3

CDR3aa: CASSLTGTGGNLRNQPQHF
CDR3nt: TGTGCCAGCAGCTTGACCGGGACAGGGGGAAACCTCCGCAATCAGCCCCAGCATTTT
v_gene: TRBV5-8
abundance: -
d_gene: TRBD1
j_gene: TRBJ1-5

CDR3aa: CASSHIWDRVDEQFF
CDR3nt: TGTGCCAGCAGTCACATATGGGACAGGGTTGATGAGCAGTTCTTC
v_gene: TRBV6-6
abundance: -
d_gene: TRBD1
j_gene: TRBJ2-1

CDR3aa: CASSDYDTGRRQPQHF
CDR3nt: TGTGCCAGCAGCGATTATGACACGGGTCGGAGACAGCCCCAGCATTTT
v_gene: TRBV7-2
abundance: -
d_gene: -
j_gene: TRBJ1-5

CDR3aa: CASSPGTSRYNEQFF
CDR3nt: TGTGCCAGCAGTCCCGGGACTAGCCGTTACAATGAGCAGTTCTTC
v_gene: TRBV6-5
abundance: -
d_gene: TRBD2
j_gene: TRBJ2-1

CDR3aa: CSASWAQPQHF
CDR3nt: TGCAGTGCTAGCTGGGCCCAGCCCCAGCATTTT
v_gene: TRBV20-1
abundance: -
d_gene: -
j_gene: TRBJ1-5

CDR3aa: CASWPGTGQETQYF
CDR3nt: TGCGCCAGCTGGCCAGGGACTGGCCAAGAGACCCAGTACTTC
v_gene: TRBV5-1
abundance: -
d_gene: -
j_gene: TRBJ2-5

CDR3aa: CASSYRTGRDGYTF
CDR3nt: TGTGCCAGCAGTTACCGGACAGGTCGTGATGGCTACACCTTC
v_gene: TRBV28
abundance: -
d_gene: TRBD1
j_gene: TRBJ1-2

CDR3aa: CASSLEGSMNTEAFF
CDR3nt: TGTGCCAGCAGCTTGGAGGGGTCGATGAACACTGAAGCTTTCTTT
v_gene: TRBV5-8
abundance: once
d_gene: -
j_gene: TRBJ1-1

CDR3aa: CACTGKGSYEQYF
CDR3nt: TGTGCCTGTACAGGGAAAGGGTCCTACGAGCAGTACTTC
v_gene: TRBV30
abundance: -
d_gene: -
j_gene: TRBJ2-7

CDR3aa: CASSRQGDVYEQYF
CDR3nt: TGCGCCAGCAGCAGGCAGGGGGACGTATACGAGCAGTACTTC
v_gene: TRBV5-1
abundance: -
d_gene: TRBD1
j_gene: TRBJ2-7

CDR3aa: CASSPQGTTNEKLFF
CDR3nt: TGTGCCAGCAGCCCCCAGGGAACCACTAATGAAAAACTGTTTTTT
v_gene: TRBV7-2
abundance: -
d_gene: -
j_gene: TRBJ1-4

CDR3aa: CASSQAGRRGKGTDTQYF
CDR3nt: TGCGCCAGCAGCCAAGCGGGCCGTCGTGGAAAGGGGACAGATACGCAGTATTTT
v_gene: TRBV4-3
abundance: -
d_gene: -
j_gene: TRBJ2-3

CDR3aa: CASSQADSRFGTNEKLFF
CDR3nt: TGCGCCAGCAGCCAAGCGGACTCCAGATTTGGAACTAATGAAAAACTGTTTTTT
v_gene: TRBV4-1
abundance: -
d_gene: -
j_gene: TRBJ1-4

CDR3aa: CASSLGTGIRGNTIYF
CDR3nt: TGTGCCAGCAGCTTAGGAACAGGGATCCGTGGAAACACCATATATTTT
v_gene: TRBV11-2
abundance: -
d_gene: -
j_gene: TRBJ1-3

CDR3aa: CASSQEPDRVIRRLFF
CDR3nt: TGCGCCAGCAGCCAAGAACCGGACAGGGTGATCCGGCGACTGTTTTTT
v_gene: TRBV4-3
abundance: -
d_gene: TRBD1
j_gene: TRBJ1-4